This T cell receptor beta chain was documented in a study of T cell responses to AZD1222 COVID-19 vaccine (dated by TCRdb to the early 2020s). About the full investigation: A total of more than 230 trial participants underwent TCR sequencing, of whom about 210 had received two doses of AZD1222 and around 26 had received two doses of the MenACWY control vaccine. Trial participants were enrolled by age into 18-55, 56-69 and 70-plus year subgroups, with roughly 150, 30 and 60 TCR-sequenced participants respectively. Results the study describes overall, beyond this receptor: Participants were mostly white British and included more females than males, and it was suggested by the authors that clonal diversity may have been underestimated. The whole spike protein was spanned by vaccine-associated CD4 TCRs, and dominant responses were seen in regions 160-218 and 743-854. Conclusions about previously exposed vaccinees are limited, since just five or six AZD1222 recipients were seropositive for SARS-CoV-2 at baseline. Because no samples from the day 14 peak response were available, repertoires could be characterized only after the peak T cell response. After two AZD1222 doses, spike-specific TCR breadth and depth were significantly higher than at day 0 and than in MenACWY recipients. Epitopes outside the regions mutated in the B.1.351 and B.1.1.7 variants were reportedly recognized by nearly half of the unique spike-specific TCRs. In the small 56-69-year group, the increase in depth fell short of significance, most likely because of low power.

The sample's time point, from its label and the paper: about 28 days (+/-7) after the second vaccine dose. AZD1222 recipients with second doses at about 4 weeks or about 12 weeks were pooled, because spike-specific TCR depth and breadth did not differ between schedules. Vaccinee samples were obtained from the UK trials COV001 and COV002, which included a single-blind randomized controlled phase 2/3 trial of AZD1222 (ChAdOx1 nCoV-19) in healthy adults. For TCRbeta chain sequencing, PBMC samples were collected from trial participants at day 0 and at day 28 after the second dose. The CDR3 regions of human TCRbeta chains were subjected to immunosequencing. The study's own analysis went as follows. Repertoire TCRs were matched against a reference library of SARS-CoV-2-specific TCRs generated with the MIRA antigen-specificity platform. Breadth was defined as the fraction of unique TCRs that were SARS-CoV-2-associated, and depth was defined as the fraction of total T cells that were SARS-CoV-2-associated. Using the MIRA data, each spike-specific TCR was assigned both to the spike region to which the TCR was reactive and to a CD4 or CD8 class. Log10-transformed breadth and depth values were compared by one-way ANOVA with Sidak's multiple comparisons tests. Sourced from immuneACCESS, this table was stored by TCRdb with only in-frame sequences that have V and J called. A share of the clones is absent; for the studies checked, an unresolved V gene accounts for under half, and the remainder has no known explanation. The DNA was the basis for D and trimming; V, J and clone size are from that table. For this sample there are 150,000 to 200,000 clones; about 90% appear just once. The ten largest clones add up to roughly 10% of the sample.

V is reduced by 4 bases and J by 7 bases, leaving a spacing of 14 bases between them. Reading from cysteine to phenylalanine, the CDR3 counts 13 amino acids. CDR3 DNA is the only sequence kept; it has 39 bases, read in frame from the first base. The germline V gene (reference sequence) gives CDR1 as LGHDT and CDR2 as YNNKEL. In regard to this clone: What this receptor recognizes is not known. Qualities for individual bases were not recorded, and no much larger clone is one base off.

The source material was peripheral blood, sampled 28 days after the second AZD1222 dose. This receptor was taken from an adult who received the AZD1222 COVID-19 vaccine. In this chain, TRBV3-1 (or the pseudogene TRBV3-2) is recombined with TRBJ2-7; the D gene is perhaps TRBD2, from 6 matching bases. The base sequence is TGTGCCAGCAGCCCCAGACTAGAGTGGGAGCAGTACTTC. Its translation is CASSPRLEWEQYF.